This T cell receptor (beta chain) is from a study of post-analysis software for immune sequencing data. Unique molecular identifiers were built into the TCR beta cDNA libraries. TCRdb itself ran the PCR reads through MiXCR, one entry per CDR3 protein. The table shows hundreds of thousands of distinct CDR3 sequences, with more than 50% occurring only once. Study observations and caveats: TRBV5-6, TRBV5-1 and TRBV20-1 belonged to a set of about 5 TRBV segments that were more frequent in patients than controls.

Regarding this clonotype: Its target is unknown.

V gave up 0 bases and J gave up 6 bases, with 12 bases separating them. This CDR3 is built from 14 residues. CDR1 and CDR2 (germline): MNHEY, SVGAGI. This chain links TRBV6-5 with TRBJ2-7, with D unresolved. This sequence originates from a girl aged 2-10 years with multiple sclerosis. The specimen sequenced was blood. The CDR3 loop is CASSYSYPLGEQYF. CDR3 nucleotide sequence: TGTGCCAGCAGTTACTCGTACCCCCTGGGCGAGCAGTACTTC.